These 14 T cell receptor beta chains share one sample of origin, sequenced in a study of T cell clonality in common variable immunodeficiency. Data came from immunoSEQ multiplex PCR; TCRdb stores just in-frame clones and leaves some out. This sample comprises tens of thousands of clones, none seen once only. The sequenced sample consisted of peripheral blood mononuclear cells. The receptors come from a person aged 18 to 69 in good health.

This clone was found many times. The CDR3 end falls 3 residues outside the read, so it is completed with the germline J gene. This chain connects TRBV18 to TRBJ1-4; 7 nucleotides align to TRBD1. V was clipped by 3 bases and J by 2 bases; unmatched bases: 3. The germline CDR1 and CDR2 sequences are KGHSH and LQKENI. The length of the CDR3 is 15 residues. Partial CDR3 DNA: TGTGCCAGCTCACCGACGGGACAGACTAATGAAAAA. Its translation: CASSPTGQTNEK. The CDR3, in full, reads CASSPTGQTNEKLFF.

This clone was observed at least ten times. The read gets to within 3 residues of the CDR3 end, and the germline J gene fills in the rest. V usage is TRBV30 and J usage is TRBJ1-6; D possibly corresponds to TRBD1 (6 bases). From germline, CDR1 is GTSNPN and CDR2 SVGIG (reference sequence). This CDR3 has 14 residues. Trimming pared 3 bases from V and 5 bases from J, leaving 11 bases between. CDR3 in amino acids: CAWSPRQDNSPLHF. The sequenced part of the CDR3 DNA is TGTGCCTGGAGCCCCAGACAGGATAATTCACCC.

This clone has ten or more counts. The read ends 3 residues before the CDR3 terminus; that terminus is restored from the germline J gene. The rearrangement joins TRBV6-1 to TRBJ2-7; 7 bases agree with TRBD1. The J segment lost 2 bases and the V segment lost 4 bases, leaving 8 bases of the junction unmatched. The germline V gene encodes CDR1 MNHNS and CDR2 SASEGT. This CDR3 region has 15 residues. CDR3 region: CASSGAGTVAYEQYF. The covered CDR3 bases are TGTGCCAGCAGTGGGGCCGGGACAGTTGCCTACGAG.

This clone was detected a few times. The sequence runs out 3 residues before the end of the CDR3; the remainder is reconstructed from the germline J gene. The genes are TRBV7-2 and TRBJ2-5, with D perhaps matching TRBD1 (6 bases). Trimming cost V 5 bases and J 4 bases, with 14 bases left between them. The CDR3 totals 14 residues. Germline CDR1 SGHTA, CDR2 FQGNSA. The DNA read from the CDR3 is TGTGCCAGCAGCCCATCACAGGGTGGAGAGACC. Amino acids: CASSPSQGGET. The full CDR3 reads CASSPSQGGETQYF.

This clone was detected many times. The read halts 3 residues ahead of the CDR3 end, with the missing end drawn from the germline J gene. V is TRBV18 and J is TRBJ1-2; 7 bases map to TRBD1. This CDR3 is 15 amino acids long. Trimming removed 3 bases from V and 7 bases from J; junction bases left unmatched: 11. Germline CDR1 KGHSH, CDR2 LQKENI. The CDR3 region is CASSPKDRIVGGYTF. The covered CDR3 bases are TGTGCCAGCTCACCGAAGGACAGGATAGTCGGTGGC.

This clone occurred a few times. The CDR3 end is not reached by the read, which stops 3 residues before it; the germline J gene fills it in. This chain uses TRBV19 with TRBJ1-2; D not resolved. Germline-derived CDR1 and CDR2 are LNHDA and SQIVND (reference sequence). The CDR3 runs 14 residues. The CDR3 loop reads CASSLTGSTYEYTF. Incomplete CDR3 DNA: TGTGCCAGTAGTCTCACCGGGTCCACCTACGAA.

This clone was counted a few times. The read falls 3 residues short of the CDR3 end, and the missing part is taken from the germline J gene. The chain combines TRBV7-7 with TRBJ2-1; 10 positions match TRBD1. J was trimmed by 5 bases and V by 5 bases; bases with no gene match: 3. The CDR3 sequence is 14 residues long. CDR1 and CDR2 (germline): SSHAT, FNYEAQ (reference sequence). The covered CDR3 bases are TGTGCCAGCAGCCAGGGACAGGGGAACAATGAG. Its translation is CASSQGQGNNE. The full CDR3 is CASSQGQGNNEQFF. The full variable domain, in which reference TRBV7-7 and TRBJ2-1 provide the parts outside the CDR3, is GAGVSQSPRYKVTKRGQDVTLRCDPISSHATLYWYQQALGQGPEFLTYFNYEAQPDKSGLPSDRFSAERPEGSISTLTIQRTEQRDSAMYRCASSQGQGNNEQFFGPGTRLTVL.

About this clone: The read ends 3 residues before the CDR3 terminus; that terminus is restored from the germline J gene. The chain recombines TRBV6-2 or TRBV6-3 with TRBJ1-1; 8 bases line up with TRBD1. The CDR3 contains 12 residues. Looked up from germline, CDR1 is MNHEY and CDR2 is SVGEGT. The DNA read from the CDR3 is TGTGCCAGCAGTTACCCAGGACAGGGA. This gives the protein CASSYPGQG. The entire CDR3 reads CASSYPGQGAFF.

Remarks on this clone: This may be a read error, as it is one base from a much larger clone. The read terminates 3 residues ahead of where the CDR3 ends, so the germline J gene completes it. The V call is TRBV29-1, the J call TRBJ2-7; 9 bases align to TRBD1. CDR1 and CDR2 from the germline V gene are SQVTM and ANQGSEA. The CDR3 has 16 amino acids. Losses at the gene ends were 7 bases for V and 1 base for J; bases not matched to a gene: 14. This CDR3 reads CSADGTGTGFSYEQYF. The part of the CDR3 DNA that was read is TGCAGCGCTGATGGTACCGGGACAGGGTTTTCCTACGAG.

This clone has at least ten counts. Read coverage stops 3 residues before the CDR3 terminus; the germline J gene supplies the remainder. The rearrangement uses TRBV20-1 and TRBJ2-2, with 7 bases aligning to TRBD2. Germline V gene lookup returns CDR1 DFQATT and CDR2 SNEGSKA (reference sequence). The CDR3 spans 11 residues. Here the CDR3 reads CSAYQGGSLFF. The part of the CDR3 DNA that was read is TGCAGTGCTTACCAGGGAGGGTCG.

This clone was counted at least ten times. The CDR3 reads CASSLTGRTDTQYF. The CDR3 DNA, read in part, is TGTGCCAGCAGCTTAACAGGAAGGACAGATACG. V usage is TRBV11-3 and J usage is TRBJ2-3; a weak D match, TRBD1 (5 bases). The CDR3 end falls 3 residues outside the read, so it is completed with the germline J gene. Trimming removed 2 bases at V and 3 bases at J, with 9 bases between. Per germline, CDR1 SGHNT and CDR2 YENEEA. This CDR3 has 14 amino acids.

This clone has at least ten counts. The read stops 3 residues short of the end of the CDR3; the missing end is completed from the germline J gene. The chain is built from TRBV30 and TRBJ2-3, with 12 nucleotides matching TRBD2. Germline CDR1 GTSNPN, CDR2 SVGIG (reference sequence). The junction had 8 bases not matched to a gene; V was cut back by 4 bases and J by 6 bases. The CDR3 runs to 15 residues. Here the CDR3 reads CAWNLAGGLGDTQYF. The sequenced CDR3 bases are TGTGCCTGGAACCTAGCGGGGGGGCTAGGGGATACG.

This clone was found many times. The DNA ends 3 residues before the CDR3 does, and the rest of the CDR3 is filled in from the germline J gene. The chain combines TRBV5-6 with TRBJ1-4; 7 nucleotides match TRBD1. V was pared by 4 bases and J by 4 bases, with 4 bases of the junction left unmatched. Germline V CDR1 and CDR2: SGHDT, YYEEEE. The CDR3 is 14 residues long. The sequenced CDR3 bases are TGTGCCAGCAGCCAGACAGGGAGTAATGAAAAA. This sequence encodes CASSQTGSNEK. In full, the CDR3 reads CASSQTGSNEKLFF.

This clone has ten or more counts. The observed sequence ends 3 residues before the CDR3 terminus, with the missing tail filled in from the germline J gene. The V and J genes are TRBV6-2 or TRBV6-3 and TRBJ2-7, with a possible D match to TRBD1 (6 bases). From germline, CDR1 is MNHEY and CDR2 SVGEGT. V lost 7 bases and J lost 5, with 18 bases in between. This CDR3 contains 14 residues. CDR3 bases read: TGTGCCAGCAACAGGGCGTTGGTGGCCCACGAG. Encoded protein: CASNRALVAHE. The CDR3 in full is CASNRALVAHEQYF.